This is a list of T cell receptor beta chains from one sample in a study of T cell changes during pregnancy in multiple sclerosis. The table came from immunoSEQ multiplex PCR; TCRdb's copy has only in-frame clones and leaves some out. The sample has about 84,000 clones; approximately 95% are singletons. The sequencing used peripheral blood, collected in the second trimester of pregnancy. The receptors originated from a female donor in good health, enrolled as a control in a pregnancy study. Both conserved end residues are trimmed from each CDR3. The order of the fields is V gene, CDR3 length, clone size, J gene, CDR3 protein. A clone size is listed for some rows: how often the clone was seen (once, few, many), or a class if it is expanded.

>TRBV7-9|11|.|TRBJ2-7
ATLGTPSYEQY
>TRBV13|9|.|TRBJ2-7
ASSLEREQY
>TRBV9|14|.|TRBJ2-3
ASSVGSPGRTDTQY
>TRBV7-9|13|.|TRBJ1-5
ASSFGGGPREPQH
>TRBV19|12|.|TRBJ1-3
ASRGTGAGNTIY
>TRBV5-4|12|.|TRBJ2-7
ASSLGTSPYEQY
>TRBV19|12|few|TRBJ2-1
ASSTGDRSNEQF
>TRBV28|13|.|TRBJ1-5
ASSLSARGNQPQH
>TRBV2|12|.|TRBJ1-3
ASSETSSGNTIY
>TRBV2|10|.|TRBJ2-7
ASKGTSYEQY
>TRBV6-6|10|once|TRBJ1-2
ASSYEGVGYT
>TRBV5-1|14|.|TRBJ2-7
ASSLTPGTGIYEQY
>TRBV5-1|13|.|TRBJ1-6
ASSLAGEGNSPLH
>TRBV29-1|13|.|TRBJ2-1
SKSGGSGRANEQF
>TRBV5-4|12|many|TRBJ2-7
ASSLVGSSYEQY
>TRBV5-1|13|.|TRBJ2-2
ASIYEAANTGELF
>TRBV29-1|12|.|TRBJ1-2
SVDVTQGTYGYT
>TRBV10-3|9|few|TRBJ2-7
ATTGTYEQY
>TRBV18|14|.|TRBJ2-3
ASSPGTGGLTDTQY
>TRBV28|13|.|TRBJ1-5
ASSLGGTGGQPQH
>TRBV28|13|.|TRBJ1-5
ASSPGGGMNQPQH
>TRBV10-3|13|.|TRBJ2-6
AIRSDRFGANVLT
>TRBV11-2|14|.|TRBJ1-1
ASSLWDSNKRTEAF
>TRBV7-8|13|.|TRBJ2-7
ASSLVAGATYEQY
>TRBV28|12|.|TRBJ2-7
ASSNRGLPYEQY
>TRBV7-8|12|.|TRBJ2-5
ASNSRQTQETQY
>TRBV6-1|13|.|TRBJ2-3
ASSEIAGGPDTQY
>TRBV7-9|14|once|TRBJ2-2
ASSLGGTANTGELF
>TRBV5-8|13|.|TRBJ1-4
ASSLGLNSNEKLF
>TRBV5-4|14|.|TRBJ2-3
ASSFQGAVSTDTQY
>TRBV15|16|.|TRBJ2-1
ATSRDHEGSGANNEQF